These T cell receptor beta chains were read from a single sample in a study of response to subunit inactivated influenza vaccine. TCRdb redid the calling of the RT-PCR reads with MiXCR, one entry per CDR3 protein. The sample yields about 780,000 distinct CDR3 sequences, under 20% seen once. The sample consisted of PBMCs from blood, taken about 5 days after vaccination. These receptors all stem from a man over 45 who received an inactivated influenza vaccine. CDR3s include the opening cysteine and the closing phenylalanine or tryptophan. Each record gives: D gene, clone size, V gene, J gene, CDR3 protein, CDR3 DNA. The D gene is left open where the match is weak. Clone size is stated in some rows and not others, as once, few, many or a class when expanded.

d_call: .
clone_size: few
v_call: TRBV10-3
j_call: TRBJ2-5
cdr3_aa: CAISEKLEVQETQYF
cdr3_nt: TGTGCCATCAGTGAGAAACTAGAGGTCCAAGAGACCCAGTACTTC

d_call: TRBD1
clone_size: once
v_call: TRBV24-1
j_call: TRBJ2-5
cdr3_aa: CATSDPLGQGYETQYF
cdr3_nt: TGTGCCACCAGTGATCCGCTGGGACAGGGATACGAGACCCAGTACTTC

d_call: .
clone_size: few
v_call: TRBV14
j_call: TRBJ2-1
cdr3_aa: CASSRSEGHYNEQFF
cdr3_nt: TGTGCCAGCAGCCGAAGTGAGGGGCACTACAATGAGCAGTTCTTC

d_call: .
clone_size: many
v_call: TRBV28
j_call: TRBJ2-7
cdr3_aa: CASSSPQGAHEGEQYF
cdr3_nt: TGTGCCAGCAGCTCCCCACAGGGTGCACACGAGGGAGAGCAGTACTTC

d_call: .
clone_size: few
v_call: TRBV5-6
j_call: TRBJ2-3
cdr3_aa: CASSLAQGGLADTQYF
cdr3_nt: TGTGCCAGCAGCTTGGCTCAGGGAGGTTTGGCAGATACGCAGTATTTT

d_call: TRBD2
clone_size: .
v_call: TRBV6-5
j_call: TRBJ2-7
cdr3_aa: CASSYYASGSDEQYF
cdr3_nt: TGTGCCAGCAGTTACTACGCTAGCGGGAGTGACGAGCAGTACTTC

d_call: .
clone_size: few
v_call: TRBV25-1
j_call: TRBJ1-1
cdr3_aa: CASSEFLTGSMNTEAFF
cdr3_nt: TGTGCCAGCAGTGAATTTCTAACGGGCAGTATGAACACTGAAGCTTTCTTT

d_call: .
clone_size: few
v_call: TRBV7-6
j_call: TRBJ2-3
cdr3_aa: CASSTGTTSTDTQYF
cdr3_nt: TGTGCCAGCAGTACCGGGACAACGAGCACAGATACGCAGTATTTT

d_call: .
clone_size: .
v_call: TRBV20-1
j_call: TRBJ2-5
cdr3_aa: CSARQGGRETQYF
cdr3_nt: TGCAGTGCTCGGCAGGGGGGCAGAGAGACCCAGTACTTC

d_call: TRBD2
clone_size: .
v_call: TRBV7-2
j_call: TRBJ2-3
cdr3_aa: CASSLQGLALTDTQYF
cdr3_nt: TGTGCCAGCAGCTTACAGGGACTAGCGTTGACAGATACGCAGTATTTT

d_call: TRBD1
clone_size: few
v_call: TRBV20-1
j_call: TRBJ2-2
cdr3_aa: CSAHGDRDTGELFF
cdr3_nt: TGCAGTGCCCACGGGGACAGGGACACCGGGGAGCTGTTTTTT

d_call: .
clone_size: .
v_call: TRBV7-9
j_call: TRBJ1-4
cdr3_aa: CASSSSGRAAYF
cdr3_nt: TGTGCCAGCAGCTCGTCTGGCAGAGCGGCCTACTTT

d_call: .
clone_size: .
v_call: TRBV7-9
j_call: TRBJ1-1
cdr3_aa: CASSLGTPQAFF
cdr3_nt: TGTGCCAGCAGCTTAGGGACGCCTCAGGCTTTCTTT

d_call: TRBD2
clone_size: .
v_call: TRBV7-2
j_call: TRBJ2-1
cdr3_aa: CASSDTSGGPRGF
cdr3_nt: TGTGCCAGCAGCGATACTAGCGGGGGACCCCGGGGGTTC

d_call: .
clone_size: few
v_call: TRBV20-1
j_call: TRBJ2-2
cdr3_aa: CSVWGADTGELFF
cdr3_nt: TGCAGTGTTTGGGGGGCCGACACCGGGGAGCTGTTTTTT

d_call: .
clone_size: .
v_call: TRBV7-2
j_call: TRBJ1-1
cdr3_aa: CASSLGSGLAEAFF
cdr3_nt: TGTGCCAGCAGCTTAGGAAGCGGCCTGGCTGAAGCTTTCTTT

d_call: .
clone_size: .
v_call: TRBV29-1
j_call: TRBJ1-4
cdr3_aa: CSVEDLTEANEKLFF
cdr3_nt: TGCAGCGTTGAAGATCTGACAGAAGCTAATGAAAAACTGTTTTTT

d_call: .
clone_size: few
v_call: TRBV20-1
j_call: TRBJ1-5
cdr3_aa: CSAPDSLNQPQHF
cdr3_nt: TGCAGTGCCCCGGACAGCCTAAATCAGCCCCAGCATTTT

d_call: TRBD2
clone_size: .
v_call: TRBV25-1
j_call: TRBJ2-7
cdr3_aa: CASSEGGRYEQYF
cdr3_nt: TGTGCCAGCAGTGAGGGGGGGAGATACGAGCAGTACTTC

d_call: TRBD1
clone_size: .
v_call: TRBV10-3
j_call: TRBJ1-1
cdr3_aa: CAIRDSQGFTEAFF
cdr3_nt: TGTGCCATCAGGGACTCACAGGGGTTTACTGAAGCTTTCTTT

d_call: TRBD2
clone_size: few
v_call: TRBV20-1
j_call: TRBJ2-5
cdr3_aa: CSARASGGRVETQYF
cdr3_nt: TGCAGTGCTAGAGCGAGCGGGGGGAGGGTCGAGACCCAGTACTTC

d_call: .
clone_size: .
v_call: TRBV5-1
j_call: TRBJ2-2
cdr3_aa: CASSPGHSNTGELFF
cdr3_nt: TGCGCCAGCAGCCCAGGACACTCGAACACCGGGGAGCTGTTTTTT